This passage covers 18 T cell receptor beta chains from one sample sequenced in a study of post-analysis software for immune sequencing data. General observations from the study: The five TRBV segments detected at higher frequency in patients than in controls included TRBV5-6, TRBV5-1 and TRBV20-1.

Tagging with unique molecular identifiers was a feature of the TCR beta cDNA libraries. TCRdb independently ran MiXCR on the PCR reads; one entry per CDR3 protein. The top ten clones hold about 1.6% of a sample with approximately 150,000 distinct CDR3 sequences, roughly 31% of them seen once. These receptors are not linked to any known antigen. Sequencing used blood. These receptors came from a girl aged 5-17 years with multiple sclerosis.

This clonotype has a count of ten or more. The chain carries TRBV12-3 or TRBV12-4 and TRBJ2-6; D not certain. The CDR3 is made up of 19 amino acids. Trimming pared 6 bases from V and 1 base from J, leaving 22 bases between. In nucleotides, the CDR3 is TGTGCCAGCAGGATATCCAAGACGATCGATCCTTCTGGGGCCAACGTCCTGACTTTC. Its translation: CASRISKTIDPSGANVLTF.

This clonotype was seen a handful of times. The chain is built from TRBV27 and TRBJ1-1, with TRBD1 identical over 7 bases. The junction had 12 bases not matched to a gene; V was cut back by 3 bases and J by 2 bases. CDR3 length: 17 residues. Germline V gene sequence: CDR1 MNHEY, CDR2 SMNVEV (reference sequence). CDR3 amino acids: CASSFAVTGRINTEAFF. For the CDR3, the DNA is TGTGCCAGCAGTTTCGCGGTGACAGGGCGAATTAACACTGAAGCTTTCTTT.

In its sample, this clonotype was seen many times. This rearrangement joins TRBV12-3 or TRBV12-4 to TRBJ2-7; 9 bases fit TRBD1. The CDR3 contains 15 residues. V trimming: 1 base; J trimming: 3 bases; junction bases outside the gene matches: 4. Here the CDR3 reads CASSLEGQGNYEQYF. The CDR3, as DNA: TGTGCCAGCAGTTTAGAGGGACAGGGAAACTACGAGCAGTACTTC.

As for this clonotype: This may be a read error, as it is one base from a much larger clone. This chain links TRBV20-1 with TRBJ2-1; 7 positions agree with TRBD2. With 6 bases clipped from V and 0 bases from J, the junction kept 8 bases outside the gene matches. CDR1 and CDR2 (germline): DFQATT, SNEGSKA (reference sequence). The CDR3 is 15 amino acids. The CDR3 nucleotides are TGCAGTGCGGTTCTAGCGGAGAGCTCCTACAATGAGCAGTTCTTC. Protein sequence: CSAVLAESSYNEQFF.

The V and J genes are TRBV29-1 and TRBJ2-3; 10 bases line up with TRBD1. There are 14 residues in the CDR3. CDR1 and CDR2 (germline): SQVTM, ANQGSEA. V shed 4 bases and J 5 bases; nucleotides not matched to a gene: 6. CDR3 sequence reads: CSVAGQGMGDTQYF. CDR3 nucleotides: TGCAGCGTTGCGGGACAGGGGATGGGAGATACGCAGTATTTT.

This chain connects TRBV20-1 to TRBJ2-5; maybe TRBD2 (6 bases). From germline, CDR1 is DFQATT and CDR2 SNEGSKA (reference sequence). Trimming shortened V by 5 bases and J by 13 bases, and 23 bases separated the two germline ends. The CDR3 totals 13 residues. The CDR3 bases are TGCAGTGCTCGCGGGACCATCTACTACGAGCGGTACTTC. Translation: CSARGTIYYERYF.

This chain joins TRBV7-8 and TRBJ2-5, with D maybe TRBD1 (6 bases). The J call may not be correct, given that the DNA end is closer to TRBJ2-7. CDR1 is SGHVS and CDR2 is FQNEAQ in the germline V gene. CDR3 length equals 15 residues. CDR3 DNA sequence: TGTGCCAGCAACTCACGTCCCGGACAGACCTACGAGCAGTACTTC. Its translation is CASNSRPGQTYEQYF.

This clonotype was seen many times. The chain combines TRBV12-3 or TRBV12-4 with TRBJ2-1; the D gene is possibly TRBD2 (6 bases). The V and J ends lost 1 base and 10 bases respectively, with 14 bases between them. The CDR3 is 14 residues long. The CDR3 DNA reads as TGTGCCAGCAGTTTAGAAGGCGGGGCCTCCGAGCAGTTCTTC. Protein product: CASSLEGGASEQFF.

This clonotype was seen ten or more times. The chain combines TRBV28 with TRBJ1-4; D is possibly TRBD1 (6 bases). Trimming took off 4 bases at V and 7 bases at J, with 13 bases between the two ends. There are 14 residues in the CDR3. Per the germline V gene, CDR1 is MDHEN and CDR2 is SYDVKM. The chain's CDR3 is CASSSGGASEKLFF. CDR3 nucleotide sequence: TGTGCCAGCAGTTCGGGGGGGGCAAGTGAAAAACTGTTTTTT.

A few counts support this clonotype. One end of the junction varies from germline; a read error may be responsible. J is TRBJ1-5 and V is TRBV7-7; D is unresolved. The CDR3 has 17 amino acids. Germline CDR1 is SSHAT and CDR2 is FNYEAQ (reference sequence). This CDR3 reads CASSLSGQPDSNQPQHF. In nucleotides, the CDR3 is TGTGCTAGCAGCTTAAGTGGTCAGCCCGATAGCAATCAGCCCCAGCATTTT.

This clonotype was seen more than once but under ten times. V is TRBV12-3 or TRBV12-4 and J is TRBJ1-2; tentatively, D is TRBD1 (5 bases). V was clipped by 6 bases and J by 4 bases, with 18 bases between them. There are 15 residues in the CDR3. CDR3 DNA sequence: TGTGCCAGCAGCTTAAAGGAAGGGACGGTCTATGGCTACACCTTC. Translation gives CASSLKEGTVYGYTF.

Turning to this clonotype: A much larger clone lies one base from this, so it may be a read error. The chain carries TRBV5-1 and TRBJ1-2, with a weak D call TRBD1 (5 bases). From germline, CDR1 is SGHRS and CDR2 YFSETQ. The CDR3 is 18 residues long. V lost 2 bases, J lost 8 bases, and 28 bases lay in between. CDR3 bases: TGCGCCAGCAGCTTACTGGACGGCGGGGCCCAGGTGGTAGCGGGCTACACCTTC. This encodes CASSLLDGGAQVVAGYTF.

This clonotype came up many times. Here the CDR3 reads CASSHSLAGDNEQFF. The CDR3 nucleotides are TGTGCCAGCAGCCATTCCCTAGCGGGAGACAATGAGCAGTTCTTC. The chain recombines TRBV3-1 with TRBJ2-1; 10 bases are shared with TRBD2. The CDR3 is made up of 15 amino acids. In germline, CDR1 is LGHDT, CDR2 YNNKEL (reference sequence). With V trimmed by 3 bases and J by 5 bases, 4 bases remained unmatched.

CDR3 nucleotide sequence: TGTGCCAGCAGTTACTCGCGGACGTCTTCTGGAGAGACCCAGTACTTC. Its translation is CASSYSRTSSGETQYF. This chain connects TRBV6-5 to TRBJ2-5; D remains unclear. The CDR3 runs to 16 residues. Trimming pared 0 bases from V and 4 bases from J, leaving 15 bases between. Germline V gene data show CDR1 as MNHEY and CDR2 as SVGAGI.

This clonotype was counted between two and nine times. The genes are TRBV6-5 and TRBJ2-3; 9 positions match TRBD1. V gave up 9 bases and J gave up 0 bases; unmatched junction bases: 7. The CDR3 loop spans 15 amino acids. Germline loops: CDR1 MNHEY, CDR2 SVGAGI. For the CDR3, the DNA is TGTGCCAGAGAACAGGGGGCGCTTAGCACAGATACGCAGTATTTT. Its translation: CAREQGALSTDTQYF.

The chain has TRBV4-1 and TRBJ1-2, with D tentatively TRBD1 (6 bases). The CDR3 extends over 15 amino acids. V was cut by 4 bases and J by 4 bases, with 16 bases left in between. Germline CDR1 reads MGHRA; CDR2 reads YSYEKL. In DNA, the CDR3 is TGCGCCAGCAGCCCTGCCAGGGGAGTGAGCTATGGCTACACCTTC. Translation gives CASSPARGVSYGYTF.

Many counts were recorded for this clonotype. The chain uses TRBV12-3 or TRBV12-4 and TRBJ2-7; D gene uncertain. CDR3 length: 11 residues. V lost 5 bases and J lost 7, with 9 bases in between. The CDR3 DNA follows: TGTGCCAGCAGTCAAAGCCGGGAGCAGTACTTC. This codes for CASSQSREQYF.

This rearrangement joins TRBV14 to TRBJ1-2, with TRBD1 matching 10 bases. Trimming cost V 3 bases and J 7 bases; bases outside gene matches: 5. Germline CDR1 SGHDN, CDR2 FVKESK. The length of the CDR3 is 14 residues. The CDR3 here is CASSQGQGWPGYTF. CDR3 nucleotide sequence: TGTGCCAGCAGCCAGGGACAGGGGTGGCCTGGCTACACCTTC.